Listed below are T cell receptor beta chains from one sample, sequenced in a study of read filtering for tumor transcriptome and immune sequencing. TCRdb re-called the reads with MiXCR, one entry per CDR3 protein. The profile covers some 130,000 distinct CDR3 sequences, with roughly 13% appearing a single time and roughly 7.6% taken by the ten largest. Sequencing was performed on a population of CD138-negative cells sorted from bone marrow. The receptors shown here come from a donor older than 35 with multiple myeloma. CDR3s include the opening cysteine and the closing phenylalanine or tryptophan. The D gene is left open where the match is weak. Clone sizes are given selectively: once, few, many, or a class where the clone is expanded.

>TRBV5-4|TRBJ1-1|many|TRBD1
CASSGGQGKGTEAFF
TGTGCCAGCAGCGGAGGACAGGGCAAGGGCACTGAAGCTTTCTTT
>TRBV19|TRBJ1-5|.|.
CASSKSRVSNQPQHF
TGTGCCAGTAGTAAATCGCGGGTAAGCAATCAGCCCCAGCATTTT
>TRBV19|TRBJ2-7|many|TRBD1
CASSISPGTGGFYEQYF
TGTGCCAGTAGTATCAGTCCCGGGACAGGGGGGTTCTACGAGCAGTACTTC
>TRBV12-3/TRBV12-4|TRBJ2-1|.|TRBD2
CASGPGSGSGNEQFF
TGTGCCAGCGGACCCGGCAGCGGGAGTGGTAATGAGCAGTTCTTC
>TRBV29-1|TRBJ2-3|many|.
CSVAGVSTDTQYF
TGCAGCGTTGCGGGCGTTAGCACAGATACGCAGTATTTT
>TRBV4-3|TRBJ2-3|many|TRBD1
CASSQSGTGGITQYF
TGCGCCAGCAGCCAATCCGGGACAGGGGGCATTACGCAGTATTTT
>TRBV6-4|TRBJ1-5|.|TRBD1
CASTGQGNQPQHF
TGTGCCAGCACGGGACAGGGCAATCAGCCCCAGCATTTT
>TRBV12-3/TRBV12-4|TRBJ1-1|many|TRBD1
CASSPAGGTEAFF
TGTGCCAGCAGTCCGGCAGGGGGCACTGAAGCTTTCTTT
>TRBV20-1|TRBJ1-5|many|.
CSARQTAHIGQPQHF
TGCAGTGCTAGACAGACAGCTCACATCGGTCAGCCCCAGCATTTT
>TRBV7-9|TRBJ2-1|many|TRBD1
CASRTGFYNEQFF
TGTGCCAGCAGGACAGGGTTTTACAATGAGCAGTTCTTC
>TRBV14|TRBJ2-1|.|TRBD2
CASSQGAAVRAGVIEQFF
TGTGCCAGCAGCCAAGGAGCAGCAGTCAGGGCGGGAGTTATTGAGCAGTTCTTC
>TRBV29-1|TRBJ2-5|many|.
CSARRNQETQYF
TGCAGCGCCCGACGGAACCAAGAGACCCAGTACTTC
>TRBV20-1|TRBJ2-1|many|.
CSARGAVGEQFF
TGCAGTGCTAGAGGGGCCGTAGGTGAGCAGTTCTTC
>TRBV9|TRBJ2-1|many|.
CASSDVGQSSYNEQFF
TGTGCCAGCAGCGACGTCGGCCAGAGCTCCTACAATGAGCAGTTCTTC
>TRBV27|TRBJ2-7|many|.
CASSLSGAEVRWQYF
TGTGCCAGCAGTTTATCCGGAGCGGAGGTACGATGGCAGTACTTC
>TRBV12-3/TRBV12-4|TRBJ1-2|many|.
CASSPYRKPAYGYTF
TGTGCCAGCAGTCCGTACAGGAAACCAGCCTATGGCTACACCTTC
>TRBV19|TRBJ2-7|.|.
CASSNRGGNEQYF
TGTGCCAGTAGCAACAGGGGAGGGAACGAGCAGTACTTC
>TRBV20-1|TRBJ2-1|many|.
CSAKTDNEQFF
TGCAGTGCGAAGACCGACAATGAGCAGTTCTTC
>TRBV29-1|TRBJ2-1|many|TRBD1
CSVDRRPYNEQFF
TGCAGCGTGGACAGGAGACCTTACAATGAGCAGTTCTTC
>TRBV21-1|TRBJ1-5|.|.
CASSKVSGGLDQPQHF
TGTGCCAGCAGCAAAGTCTCCGGGGGCCTCGATCAGCCCCAGCATTTT
>TRBV20-1|TRBJ2-1|many|.
CSARDIELGVSYNEQFF
TGCAGTGCTAGAGATATAGAGTTGGGGGTCTCCTACAATGAGCAGTTCTTC
>TRBV30|TRBJ2-1|.|TRBD2
CAWRKASGSIEQFF
TGTGCCTGGAGGAAGGCTAGCGGGAGTATTGAGCAGTTCTTC
>TRBV5-1|TRBJ2-5|.|TRBD1
CSSSGITGGAETQYF
TGCTCCAGCAGCGGGATCACAGGGGGCGCAGAGACCCAGTACTTC
>TRBV7-9|TRBJ1-5|many|.
CASTEGNQPQHF
TGTGCCAGCACCGAGGGGAATCAGCCCCAGCATTTT
>TRBV4-1|TRBJ2-1|many|TRBD2
CASSRLEAGGGEQFF
TGCGCCAGCAGCCGCCTAGAAGCGGGAGGGGGTGAGCAGTTCTTC
>TRBV4-1|TRBJ1-1|.|TRBD1
CASSQGQGTNTEAFF
TGCGCCAGCAGCCAAGGACAGGGGACGAACACTGAAGCTTTCTTT
>TRBV7-8|TRBJ1-6|many|.
CASSLEWGSSYNSPLHF
TGTGCCAGCAGCTTAGAATGGGGCAGCTCCTATAATTCACCCCTCCACTTT
>TRBV15|TRBJ2-2|many|.
CATRDPSNTGELFF
TGTGCCACCCGGGACCCTTCGAACACCGGGGAGCTGTTTTTT
>TRBV4-3|TRBJ1-2|many|.
CASSQSQGEWNSYTF
TGCGCCAGCAGCCAAAGTCAAGGAGAATGGAACAGCTACACCTTC
>TRBV6-5|TRBJ1-1|.|.
CASSYQAGTGAFF
TGTGCCAGCAGTTATCAGGCGGGGACTGGAGCTTTCTTT
>TRBV11-1|TRBJ1-2|many|.
CASSLVIGVGYTF
TGTGCCAGCAGCTTAGTAATCGGCGTTGGCTACACCTTC
>TRBV7-2|TRBJ2-1|many|TRBD2
CASSVGLAGYNEQFF
TGTGCCAGCAGCGTGGGACTAGCGGGATACAATGAGCAGTTCTTC
>TRBV4-3|TRBJ2-3|many|TRBD2
CASSRSLAGGGVGQYF
TGCGCCAGCAGCCGATCATTAGCGGGAGGCGGTGTAGGGCAGTATTTT
>TRBV29-1|TRBJ2-7|many|TRBD1
CSVVQGAREQYF
TGCAGCGTTGTGCAGGGGGCCCGCGAGCAGTACTTC
>TRBV4-1|TRBJ1-5|many|.
CASSQDNRRTQPQHF
TGCGCCAGCAGCCAAGATAATCGGCGTACTCAGCCCCAGCATTTT
>TRBV5-1|TRBJ2-5|many|.
CASSSANLRENLQETQYF
TGCGCCAGCAGCTCGGCTAACCTCCGGGAAAACCTCCAAGAGACCCAGTACTTC
>TRBV19|TRBJ2-7|many|.
CASSMVGSEEEQYF
TGTGCCAGTAGTATGGTCGGGAGCGAAGAAGAGCAGTACTTC
>TRBV19|TRBJ2-1|many|.
CASSIAGWDPPYNEQFF
TGTGCCAGTAGTATAGCGGGGTGGGATCCCCCCTACAATGAGCAGTTCTTC
>TRBV19|TRBJ1-2|many|.
CASSYGGGAYGYTF
TGTGCCAGTAGCTATGGGGGGGGGGCCTATGGCTACACCTTC
>TRBV7-2|TRBJ2-1|many|.
CASSVLYNEQFF
TGTGCCAGCAGCGTCCTCTACAATGAGCAGTTCTTC
>TRBV5-1|TRBJ2-1|many|TRBD2
CASSWGGSGSVNEQFF
TGCGCCAGCAGCTGGGGGGGTAGCGGGAGCGTCAATGAGCAGTTCTTC
>TRBV6-2/TRBV6-3|TRBJ1-1|many|TRBD1
CASSSSGGGTEAFF
TGTGCCAGCAGTTCATCAGGGGGCGGCACTGAAGCTTTCTTT
>TRBV3-1|TRBJ2-1|many|TRBD2
CASSQGSSGPFSYNEQFF
TGTGCCAGCAGCCAAGGATCTAGCGGGCCGTTCTCCTACAATGAGCAGTTCTTC
>TRBV2|TRBJ1-5|many|.
CASRQPGQPQHF
TGTGCCAGCAGACAACCAGGGCAGCCCCAGCATTTT
>TRBV6-2/TRBV6-3|TRBJ1-5|many|.
CASSYRPGSQPQHF
TGTGCCAGCAGTTACCGTCCGGGAAGTCAGCCCCAGCATTTT
>TRBV7-8|TRBJ2-1|many|TRBD1
CAAEGAFNEQFF
TGTGCCGCCGAGGGGGCTTTTAATGAGCAGTTCTTC
>TRBV20-1|TRBJ1-5|many|TRBD1
CSALTGWGNQPQHF
TGCAGTGCGTTGACAGGGTGGGGCAATCAGCCCCAGCATTTT
>TRBV24-1|TRBJ2-3|many|.
CATEGQGGLAENTDTQYF
TGTGCCACAGAGGGACAGGGGGGACTAGCGGAGAACACAGATACGCAGTATTTT
>TRBV6-2/TRBV6-3|TRBJ2-6|few|.
CASRDTTPSGANVLTF
TGTGCCAGTCGGGACACGACCCCCTCTGGGGCCAACGTCCTGACTTTC
>TRBV7-9|TRBJ2-7|few|.
CASSWDSPYEQYF
TGTGCCAGCAGTTGGGACTCACCCTACGAGCAGTACTTC
>TRBV18|TRBJ1-1|many|.
CASSPSAHNTEAFF
TGTGCCAGCTCCCCCTCTGCCCATAACACTGAAGCTTTCTTT
>TRBV11-3|TRBJ2-1|many|TRBD2
CASSLGLAGAPEQFF
TGTGCCAGCAGCCTCGGACTAGCGGGAGCACCCGAGCAGTTCTTC
>TRBV11-2|TRBJ1-1|.|.
CASSSPRVAEAFF
TGTGCCAGCAGCTCTCCCCGAGTGGCTGAAGCTTTCTTT
>TRBV6-5|TRBJ2-6|many|.
CASRRTQSGANVLTF
TGTGCCAGCAGAAGGACACAATCTGGGGCCAACGTCCTGACTTTC